Listed here is a single T cell receptor beta chain. TCRdb used MiXCR to reprocess the 5' RACE reads, holding one entry per CDR3 protein. The table records approximately 510,000 distinct CDR3 sequences, 21% of them present only once. This entry comes from a study of T cells after yellow fever vaccination. The V and J ends lost 6 bases and 2 bases, in that order; junction bases with no gene match: 8. The CDR3 is 15 residues long. CDR1 MNHEY and CDR2 SVGEGT come from the germline V gene. The TCR was taken from a man aged 18 to 30 who received the YFV17D yellow fever vaccine. Specimen: PBMCs, collected 20 to 25 days after the first yellow fever vaccination. The genes are TRBV6-2 or TRBV6-3 and TRBJ2-3, with TRBD1 matching over 7 bases. CDR3 loop: CASSDYGTVTDTQYF. The CDR3 DNA sequence: TGTGCCAGCAGCGACTACGGGACAGTCACAGATACGCAGTATTTT.